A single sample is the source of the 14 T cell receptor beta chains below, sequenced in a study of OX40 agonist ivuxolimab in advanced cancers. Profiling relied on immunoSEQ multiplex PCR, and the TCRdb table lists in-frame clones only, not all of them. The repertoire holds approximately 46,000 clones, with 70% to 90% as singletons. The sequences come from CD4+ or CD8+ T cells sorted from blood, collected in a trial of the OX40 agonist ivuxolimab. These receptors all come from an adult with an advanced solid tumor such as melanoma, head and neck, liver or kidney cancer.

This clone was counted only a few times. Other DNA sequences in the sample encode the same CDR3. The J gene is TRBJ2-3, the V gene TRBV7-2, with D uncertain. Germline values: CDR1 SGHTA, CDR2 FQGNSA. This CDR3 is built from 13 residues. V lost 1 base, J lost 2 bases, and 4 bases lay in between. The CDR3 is CASSLGDTDTQYF. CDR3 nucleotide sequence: TGTGCCAGCAGCTTAGGAGACACAGATACGCAGTATTTT.

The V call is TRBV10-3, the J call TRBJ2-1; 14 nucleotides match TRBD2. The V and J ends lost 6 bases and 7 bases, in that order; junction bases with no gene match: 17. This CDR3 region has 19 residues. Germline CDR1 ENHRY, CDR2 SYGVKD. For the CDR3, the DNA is TGTGCCATCAGCGGGAGGGGTTGGGGACTAGCGGGAGTTTGGAATGAGCAGTTCTTC. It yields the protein CAISGRGWGLAGVWNEQFF.

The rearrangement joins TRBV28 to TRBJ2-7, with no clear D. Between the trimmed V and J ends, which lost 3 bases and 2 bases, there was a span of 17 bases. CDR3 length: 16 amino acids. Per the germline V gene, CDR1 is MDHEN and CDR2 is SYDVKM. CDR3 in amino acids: CASSFARNAPTYEQYF. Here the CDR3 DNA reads TGTGCCAGCAGTTTCGCGAGGAACGCTCCTACCTACGAGCAGTACTTC. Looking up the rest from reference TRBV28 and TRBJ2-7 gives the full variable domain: DVKVTQSSRYLVKRTGEKVFLECVQDMDHENMFWYRQDPGLGLRLIYFSYDVKMKEKGDIPEGYSVSREKKERFSLILESASTNQTSMYLCASSFARNAPTYEQYFGPGTRLTVT.

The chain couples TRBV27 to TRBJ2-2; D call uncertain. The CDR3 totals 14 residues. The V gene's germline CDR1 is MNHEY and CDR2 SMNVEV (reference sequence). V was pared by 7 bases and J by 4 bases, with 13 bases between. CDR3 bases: TGTGCCAGCACGAATGGCCACATCACCGGGGAGCTGTTTTTT. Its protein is CASTNGHITGELFF.

In DNA form, the CDR3 reads TGTGCCAGCAGCTTGCGTCGGGCAGCGGGGGGCCGGGGGGAGCAGTACTTC. Protein: CASSLRRAAGGRGEQYF. V and J are TRBV5-4 and TRBJ2-7; TRBD2 matches at 9 bases. The CDR3 is 17 residues long. The ends lost 1 base at V and 7 bases at J; junction bases unmatched: 15. The germline CDR1 and CDR2 sequences are SGHNT and YYREEE (reference sequence).

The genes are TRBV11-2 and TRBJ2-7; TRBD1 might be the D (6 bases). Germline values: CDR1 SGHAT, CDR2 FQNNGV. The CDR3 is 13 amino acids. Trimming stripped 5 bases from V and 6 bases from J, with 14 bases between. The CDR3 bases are TGTGCCAGCAGCGAAGTACAGGGTTCCGAGCAGTACTTC. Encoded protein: CASSEVQGSEQYF.

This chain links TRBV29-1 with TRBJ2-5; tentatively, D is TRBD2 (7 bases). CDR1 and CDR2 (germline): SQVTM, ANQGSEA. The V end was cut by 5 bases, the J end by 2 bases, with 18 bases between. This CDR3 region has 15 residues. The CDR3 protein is CSVPPRGGAQETQYF. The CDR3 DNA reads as TGCAGCGTTCCCCCGAGGGGGGGGGCGCAAGAGACCCAGTACTTC.

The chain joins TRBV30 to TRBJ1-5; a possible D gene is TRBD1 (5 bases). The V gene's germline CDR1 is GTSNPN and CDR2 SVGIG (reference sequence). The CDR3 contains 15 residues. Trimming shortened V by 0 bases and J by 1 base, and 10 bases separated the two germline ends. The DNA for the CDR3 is TGTGCCTGGAGTGTACGGGGGGGGAGCAATCAGCCCCAGCATTTT. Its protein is CAWSVRGGSNQPQHF. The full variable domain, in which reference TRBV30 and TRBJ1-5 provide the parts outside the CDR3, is SQTIHQWPATLVQPVGSPLSLECTVEGTSNPNLYWYRQAAGRGLQLLFYSVGIGQISSEVPQNLSASRPQDRQFILSSKKLLLSDSGFYLCAWSVRGGSNQPQHFGDGTRLSIL.

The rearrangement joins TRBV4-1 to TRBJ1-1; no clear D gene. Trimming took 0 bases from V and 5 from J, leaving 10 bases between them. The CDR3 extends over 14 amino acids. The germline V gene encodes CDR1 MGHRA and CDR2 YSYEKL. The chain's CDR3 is CASSQDPVGTEAFF. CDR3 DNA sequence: TGCGCCAGCAGCCAAGATCCGGTAGGGACTGAAGCTTTCTTT.

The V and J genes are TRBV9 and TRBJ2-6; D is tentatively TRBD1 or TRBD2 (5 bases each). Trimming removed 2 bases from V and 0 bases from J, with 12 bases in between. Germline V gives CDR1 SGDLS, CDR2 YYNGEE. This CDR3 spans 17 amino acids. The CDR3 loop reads CASSVRDGSSGANVLTF. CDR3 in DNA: TGTGCCAGCAGCGTCAGGGACGGAAGCTCTGGGGCCAACGTCCTGACTTTC.

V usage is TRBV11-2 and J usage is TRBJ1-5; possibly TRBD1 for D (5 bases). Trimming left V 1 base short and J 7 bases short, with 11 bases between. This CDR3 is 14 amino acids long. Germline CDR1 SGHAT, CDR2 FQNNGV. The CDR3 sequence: CASSLGGDGQPQHF. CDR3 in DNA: TGTGCCAGCAGCTTAGGCGGGGACGGCCAGCCCCAGCATTTT. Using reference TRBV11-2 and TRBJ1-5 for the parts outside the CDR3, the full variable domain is EAGVAQSPRYKIIEKRQSVAFWCNPISGHATLYWYQQILGQGPKLLIQFQNNGVVDDSQLPKDRFSAERLKGVDSTLKIQPAKLEDSAVYLCASSLGGDGQPQHFGDGTRLSIL.

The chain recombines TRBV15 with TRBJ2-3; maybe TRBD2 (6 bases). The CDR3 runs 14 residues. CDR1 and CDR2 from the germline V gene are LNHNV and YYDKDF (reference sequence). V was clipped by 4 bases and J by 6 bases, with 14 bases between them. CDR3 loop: CATSKVWGDDTQYF. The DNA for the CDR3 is TGTGCCACCAGCAAGGTATGGGGGGACGATACGCAGTATTTT.

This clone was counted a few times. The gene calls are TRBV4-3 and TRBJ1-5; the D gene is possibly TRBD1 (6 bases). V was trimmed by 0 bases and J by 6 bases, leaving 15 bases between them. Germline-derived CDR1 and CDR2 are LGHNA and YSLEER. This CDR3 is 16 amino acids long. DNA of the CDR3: TGCGCCAGCAGCCAAGATTCGGGGGCCGCCGGTCAGCCCCAGCATTTT. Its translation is CASSQDSGAAGQPQHF.

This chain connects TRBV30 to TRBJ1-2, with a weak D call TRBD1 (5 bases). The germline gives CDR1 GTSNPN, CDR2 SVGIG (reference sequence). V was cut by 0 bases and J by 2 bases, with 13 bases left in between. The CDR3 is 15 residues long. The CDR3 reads CAWSVLGRENYGYTF. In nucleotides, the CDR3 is TGTGCCTGGAGTGTATTAGGCAGGGAGAACTATGGCTACACCTTC.